A single sample gave rise to the 9 T cell receptor beta chains below, sequenced in a study of cytomegalovirus exposure and HLA in healthy donors. The PCR contained 60 Vbeta and 13 Jbeta primers. This table comes from immunoSEQ multiplex PCR, and its TCRdb copy is limited to in-frame clones, with some not included. The sample has around 140,000 clones; less than 80% are singletons. Source material: PBMCs. Source of these receptors: a female donor in good health and CMV-seropositive.

The chain has TRBV18 and TRBJ2-1; 11 bases are a match to TRBD1. Germline lookup yields CDR1 KGHSH and CDR2 LQKENI. The V gene end was trimmed by 6 bases and the J gene end by 4 bases; junction bases not matched to a gene: 5. CDR3 size: 15 residues. CDR3 loop: CASSEGTGGYNEQFF. CDR3 DNA sequence: TGTGCCAGCTCGGAAGGGACAGGGGGTTACAATGAGCAGTTCTTC. Filled out from reference TRBV18 and TRBJ2-1, the complete variable domain reads NAGVMQNPRHLVRRRGQEARLRCSPMKGHSHVYWYRQLPEEGLKFMVYLQKENIIDESGMPKERFSAEFPKEGPSILRIQQVVRGDSAAYFCASSEGTGGYNEQFFGPGTRLTVL.

This clone showed up just a few times. The chain uses TRBV25-1 and TRBJ1-2, with 10 bases that match TRBD1. J gave up 8 bases and V 5 bases, and 5 bases lay outside the gene matches. The CDR3 is made up of 13 amino acids. The germline CDR1 and CDR2 sequences are MGHDK and SYGVNS. CDR3: CASSLGQGNGYTF. The CDR3 region has the DNA TGTGCCAGCAGTCTGGGACAGGGGAACGGCTACACCTTC.

The rearrangement joins TRBV7-2 to TRBJ1-2, with D unclear. V was trimmed by 2 bases and J by 6 bases, leaving 7 bases between them. The CDR3 contains 12 residues. CDR1 is SGHTA, CDR2 FQGNSA, per germline. The CDR3 here is CASSLNRDGYTF. In DNA form, the CDR3 reads TGTGCCAGCAGCTTAAATCGGGATGGCTACACCTTC. Based on the CDR3 plus reference TRBV7-2 and TRBJ1-2, the full variable domain is GAGVSQSPSNKVTEKGKDVELRCDPISGHTALYWYRQSLGQGLEFLIYFQGNSAPDKSGLPSDRFSAERTGGSVSTLTIQRTQQEDSAVYLCASSLNRDGYTFGSGTRLTVV.

The chain combines TRBV4-2 with TRBJ2-7; TRBD1 agrees at 11 bases. Looked up from germline, CDR1 is LGHNA and CDR2 is YNFKEQ. Trimming cost V 0 bases and J 2 bases; bases outside gene matches: 3. This CDR3 contains 16 residues. CDR3 residues: CASSQEMGQGAYEQYF. CDR3 coding DNA: TGTGCCAGCAGCCAAGAGATGGGACAGGGGGCCTACGAGCAGTACTTC.

J is TRBJ2-1 and V is TRBV19; 11 bases line up with TRBD2. The CDR3 consists of 17 residues. V shed 2 bases and J 8 bases; nucleotides not matched to a gene: 11. Germline V gene sequence: CDR1 LNHDA, CDR2 SQIVND (reference sequence). CDR3 region: CASSISLAGGSYDEQFF. CDR3 in DNA: TGTGCCAGTAGTATATCCCTAGCGGGAGGTTCTTACGATGAGCAGTTCTTC.

CDR3 sequence (DNA): TGTGCCAGCTCACAAACGACAGGGGGCCAGCCCCAGCATTTT. Translated: CASSQTTGGQPQHF. The chain carries TRBV18 and TRBJ1-5; 10 bases map to TRBD1. The CDR3 consists of 14 residues. J gave up 7 bases and V 4 bases, and 4 bases lay outside the gene matches. The germline V gene has CDR1 KGHSH and CDR2 LQKENI. The complete variable domain, with remaining parts taken from reference TRBV18 and TRBJ1-5, reads NAGVMQNPRHLVRRRGQEARLRCSPMKGHSHVYWYRQLPEEGLKFMVYLQKENIIDESGMPKERFSAEFPKEGPSILRIQQVVRGDSAAYFCASSQTTGGQPQHFGDGTRLSIL.

This clone was counted once. This chain uses TRBV9 with TRBJ1-4; maybe TRBD1 (5 bases). Germline values: CDR1 SGDLS, CDR2 YYNGEE. Trimming cost V 3 bases and J 4 bases, with 16 bases left between them. The CDR3 covers 16 residues. The CDR3 is CASSGDSADNNEKLFF. The CDR3 coding sequence is TGTGCCAGCAGCGGAGACAGTGCGGATAATAATGAAAAACTGTTTTTT.

This rearrangement joins TRBV27 to TRBJ2-1; D remains unclear. The CDR3 sequence is 17 residues long. Trimming left V 1 base short and J 4 bases short, with 17 bases between. Per the germline V gene, CDR1 is MNHEY and CDR2 is SMNVEV (reference sequence). The CDR3 DNA sequence: TGTGCCAGCAGTTTATATTTCCCACAGACCATTTACAATGAGCAGTTCTTC. Translating gives CASSLYFPQTIYNEQFF.

The DNA for the CDR3 is TGTGCCAGCAGCTTGGGGGCGATCCAGTTCTTC. It translates to CASSLGAIQFF. This rearrangement joins TRBV5-6 to TRBJ2-1; D not certain. Trimming took 0 bases from V and 13 from J, leaving 8 bases between them. The CDR3 has 11 amino acids. Germline V gene sequence: CDR1 SGHDT, CDR2 YYEEEE.